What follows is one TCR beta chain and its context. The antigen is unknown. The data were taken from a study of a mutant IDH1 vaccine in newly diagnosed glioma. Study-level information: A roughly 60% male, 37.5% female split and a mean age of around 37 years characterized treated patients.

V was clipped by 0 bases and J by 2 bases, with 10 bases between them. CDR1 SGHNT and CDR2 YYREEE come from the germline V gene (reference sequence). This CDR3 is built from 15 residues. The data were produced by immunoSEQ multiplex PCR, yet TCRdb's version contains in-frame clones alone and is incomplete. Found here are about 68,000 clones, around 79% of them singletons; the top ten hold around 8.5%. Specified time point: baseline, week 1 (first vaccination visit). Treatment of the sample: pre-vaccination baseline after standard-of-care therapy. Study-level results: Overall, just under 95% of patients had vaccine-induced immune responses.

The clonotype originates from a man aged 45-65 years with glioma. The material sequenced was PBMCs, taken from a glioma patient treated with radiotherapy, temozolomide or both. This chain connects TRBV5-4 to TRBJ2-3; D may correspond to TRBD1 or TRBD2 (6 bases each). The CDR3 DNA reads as TGTGCCAGCAGCTTGGGGGGGGCCCCCACAGATACGCAGTATTTT. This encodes CASSLGGAPTDTQYF.